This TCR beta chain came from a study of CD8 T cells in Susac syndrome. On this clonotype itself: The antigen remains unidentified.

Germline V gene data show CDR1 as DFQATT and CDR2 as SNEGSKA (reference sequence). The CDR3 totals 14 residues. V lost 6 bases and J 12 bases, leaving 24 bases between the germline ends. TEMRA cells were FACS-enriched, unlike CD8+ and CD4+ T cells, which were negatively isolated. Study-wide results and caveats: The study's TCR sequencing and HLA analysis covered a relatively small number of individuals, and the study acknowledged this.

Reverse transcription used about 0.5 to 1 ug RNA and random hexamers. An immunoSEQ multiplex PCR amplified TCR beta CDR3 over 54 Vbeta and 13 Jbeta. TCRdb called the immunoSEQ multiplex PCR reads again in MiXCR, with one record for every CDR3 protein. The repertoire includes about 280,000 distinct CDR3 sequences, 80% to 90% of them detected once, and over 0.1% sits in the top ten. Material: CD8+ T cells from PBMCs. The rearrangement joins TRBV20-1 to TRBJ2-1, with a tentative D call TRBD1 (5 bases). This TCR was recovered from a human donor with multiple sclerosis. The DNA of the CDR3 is TGCAGTGCCGAACCCGACGACAGAATCCAAAGGCAGTTCTTC. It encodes CSAEPDDRIQRQFF.